This T cell receptor (beta chain) is from a study of T cells after posttransplantation cyclophosphamide. Control samples came 1 year after myeloablative marrow transplants with methotrexate plus calcineurin inhibitor. Assay: immunoSEQ multiplex PCR; the TCRdb copy retains only in-frame clones and omits some. The data hold 4,000 to 6,000 clones, with around 70% observed a single time. The CDR3 consists of 14 residues. CDR1 and CDR2 from the germline V gene are LNHDA and SQIVND (reference sequence). V gave up 7 bases and J gave up 2 bases, with 12 bases separating them. Sample: PBMCs, taken about 340 days after allogeneic stem cell transplant with calcineurin inhibitor and methotrexate. This receptor was taken from a female patient aged 45-60 years who received an allogeneic stem cell transplant from an unrelated donor, was CMV-positive, and had acute and chronic GVHD. Some T cells may be the graft donor's. The rearrangement joins TRBV19 to TRBJ1-5; a possible D gene is TRBD1 (5 bases). CDR3 sequence: CASKRGTGNQPQHF. CDR3 sequence (DNA): TGTGCCAGTAAGCGCGGGACGGGCAATCAGCCCCAGCATTTT.